This T cell receptor (beta chain) was identified in a study of CD8 T cells in ankylosing spondylitis. TCRdb ran MiXCR on the 5' RACE reads and lists one entry per CDR3 protein. The data show approximately 200,000 distinct CDR3 sequences, about 13% seen once. This clonotype was seen a handful of times. Trimming pared 1 base from V and 6 bases from J, leaving 7 bases between. The CDR3 has 14 residues. This receptor was obtained from a male donor with ankylosing spondylitis or in good health (not recorded which). The J gene is TRBJ2-6, the V gene TRBV12-3 or TRBV12-4; no clear D gene. The specimen was blood, either unsorted or a sorted T cell fraction (not recorded which). The CDR3 spells CASSLGGEANVLTF. CDR3 sequence (DNA): TGTGCCAGCAGTTTAGGGGGTGAGGCCAACGTCCTGACTTTC.